This T cell receptor beta chain was sequenced in a study of T cell repertoires in cytomegalovirus infection (dated 2019 in TCRdb). Looking at the study overall: Recently identified HLA-C-restricted CMV epitopes, whose presentation resists viral immunomodulation, were targeted by peptide stimulations together with well-studied HLA-B-restricted epitopes. Donor HLA type was relevant to the analysis, because carriage of CMV infection together with the matching HLA type was indicated by public TCR beta signatures. What the research found in general, with its limitations: Carriers of CMV infection plus the relevant HLA type were discriminated by the cumulative frequency of public TCR beta family members in the study cohort and in an independent roughly 400-donor cohort. The ex vivo response was dominated by HLA-C-restricted CMV-specific TCR beta clonotypes, which also provided the single most frequent clonotype in two of eight donors.

Reading the germline V gene gives CDR1 MDHEN and CDR2 SYDVKM. V was cut back by 1 base and J by 8 bases, leaving a gap of 11 bases between them. From the cysteine through the phenylalanine, the CDR3 covers 14 amino acids. Of the read, only the CDR3 DNA is kept; its 42 bases are in frame from base 1. This sample's treatment or condition label indicates: in vitro stimulation with specific CMV peptide epitopes to enrich CMV-specific T cells. TCRdb shows the sequencer as Illumina HiSeq 1500. TCRdb reanalyzed the raw reads on its own, using fastp at Q25 for trimming and MiXCR for clone calling, and kept in-frame beta chains. Identical CDR3 proteins give one entry, which carries the most common genes and DNA. The sample contains about 270,000 distinct CDR3 sequences, less than 25% of them found a single time. Approximately 19% of the sample belongs to the ten largest clones. This clonotype was detected ten times or more. The target of this receptor is not known. No much larger clone exists at a distance of one base, and base qualities are not known.

The sequence links TRBV28 to TRBJ2-2; the D segment cannot be called with confidence. Sequencing was performed on cultured PBMCs, taken from culture after CMV antigen stimulation. This sequence was found in a human donor in good health (CMV status not recorded). Some clones in this sample may be carry-over from other donors' samples. In nucleotides, the sequence is TGTGCCAGCAGTTTATCAGTGGCGGAAGGGGAGCTGTTTTTT. Its protein product is CASSLSVAEGELFF. The CDR3 plus the reference TRBV28 and TRBJ2-2 genes for the other parts give the full variable domain: DVKVTQSSRYLVKRTGEKVFLECVQDMDHENMFWYRQDPGLGLRLIYFSYDVKMKEKGDIPEGYSVSREKKERFSLILESASTNQTSMYLCASSLSVAEGELFFGEGSRLTVL.